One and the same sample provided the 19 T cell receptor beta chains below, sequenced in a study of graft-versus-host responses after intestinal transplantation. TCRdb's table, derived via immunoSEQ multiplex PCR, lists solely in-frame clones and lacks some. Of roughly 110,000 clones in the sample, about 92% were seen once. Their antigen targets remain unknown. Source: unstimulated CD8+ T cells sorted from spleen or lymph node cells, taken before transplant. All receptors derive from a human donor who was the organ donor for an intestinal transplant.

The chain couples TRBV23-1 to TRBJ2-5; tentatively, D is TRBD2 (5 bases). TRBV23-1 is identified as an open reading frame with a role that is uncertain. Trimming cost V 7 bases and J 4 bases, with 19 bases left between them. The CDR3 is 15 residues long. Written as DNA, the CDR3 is TGCGCCAGCAATCCGGACTGGAGCGATCGAGAGACCCAGTACTTC. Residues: CASNPDWSDRETQYF.

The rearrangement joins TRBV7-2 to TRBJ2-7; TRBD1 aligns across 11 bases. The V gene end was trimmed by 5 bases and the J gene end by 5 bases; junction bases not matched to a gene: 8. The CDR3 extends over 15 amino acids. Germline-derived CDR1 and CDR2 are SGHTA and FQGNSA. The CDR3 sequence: CASSPWTGGTDEQYF. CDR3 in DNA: TGTGCCAGCAGCCCATGGACAGGGGGCACCGACGAGCAGTACTTC.

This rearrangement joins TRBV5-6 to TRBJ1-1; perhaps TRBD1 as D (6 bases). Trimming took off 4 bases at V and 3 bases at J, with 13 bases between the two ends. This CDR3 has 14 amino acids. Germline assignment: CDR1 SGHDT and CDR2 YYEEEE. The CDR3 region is CASSPGGPDTEAFF. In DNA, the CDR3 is TGTGCCAGCAGCCCCGGGGGGCCAGACACTGAAGCTTTCTTT.

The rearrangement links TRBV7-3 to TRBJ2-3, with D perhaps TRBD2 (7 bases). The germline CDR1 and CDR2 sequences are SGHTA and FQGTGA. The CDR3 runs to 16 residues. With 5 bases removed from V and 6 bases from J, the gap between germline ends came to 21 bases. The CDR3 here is CASSKKGGGPQDTQYF. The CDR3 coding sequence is TGTGCCAGCAGCAAGAAGGGGGGAGGGCCACAGGATACGCAGTATTTT.

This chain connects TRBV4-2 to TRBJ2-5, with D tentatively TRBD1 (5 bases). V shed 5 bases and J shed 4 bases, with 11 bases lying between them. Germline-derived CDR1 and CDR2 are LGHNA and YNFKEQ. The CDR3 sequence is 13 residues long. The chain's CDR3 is CASSDAGRETQYF. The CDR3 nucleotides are TGTGCCAGCAGCGACGCAGGGCGAGAGACCCAGTACTTC.

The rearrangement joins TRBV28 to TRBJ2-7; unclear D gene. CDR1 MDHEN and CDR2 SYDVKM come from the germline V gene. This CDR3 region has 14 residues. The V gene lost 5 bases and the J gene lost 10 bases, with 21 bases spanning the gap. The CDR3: CASSPKGLVGGQYF. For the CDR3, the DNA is TGTGCCAGCAGTCCGAAGGGCCTGGTAGGCGGACAGTACTTC.

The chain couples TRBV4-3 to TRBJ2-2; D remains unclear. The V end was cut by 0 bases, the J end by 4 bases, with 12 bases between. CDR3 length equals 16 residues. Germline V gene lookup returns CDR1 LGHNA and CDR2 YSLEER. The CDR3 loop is CASSQDFGQATGELFF. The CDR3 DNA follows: TGCGCCAGCAGCCAAGATTTTGGGCAGGCCACCGGGGAGCTGTTTTTT.

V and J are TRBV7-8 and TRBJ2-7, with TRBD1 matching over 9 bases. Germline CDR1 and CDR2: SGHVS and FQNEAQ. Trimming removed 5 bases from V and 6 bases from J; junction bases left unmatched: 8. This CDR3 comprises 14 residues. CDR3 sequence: CASSLWDRVSEQYF. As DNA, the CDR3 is TGTGCCAGCAGCCTTTGGGACAGGGTTTCCGAGCAGTACTTC.

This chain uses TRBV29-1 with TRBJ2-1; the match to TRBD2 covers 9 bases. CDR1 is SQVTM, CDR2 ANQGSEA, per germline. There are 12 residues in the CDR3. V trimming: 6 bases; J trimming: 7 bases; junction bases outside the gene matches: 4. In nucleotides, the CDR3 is TGCAGCGTCATAGCGGGAGCGAATGAGCAGTTCTTC. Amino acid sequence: CSVIAGANEQFF.

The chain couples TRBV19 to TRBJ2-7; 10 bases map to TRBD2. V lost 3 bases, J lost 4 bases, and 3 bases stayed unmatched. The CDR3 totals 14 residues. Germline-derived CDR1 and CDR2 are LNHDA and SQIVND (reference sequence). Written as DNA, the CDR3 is TGTGCCAGTAGTATGACTAGCGGGCGATACGAGCAGTACTTC. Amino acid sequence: CASSMTSGRYEQYF.

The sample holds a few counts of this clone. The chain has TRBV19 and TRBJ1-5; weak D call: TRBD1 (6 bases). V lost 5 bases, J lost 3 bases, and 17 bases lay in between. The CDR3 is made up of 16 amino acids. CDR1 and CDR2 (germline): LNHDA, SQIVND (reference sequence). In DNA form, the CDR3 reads TGTGCCAGTAGTCCCCGATTAGGGGGGATCAATCAGCCCCAGCATTTT. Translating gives CASSPRLGGINQPQHF.

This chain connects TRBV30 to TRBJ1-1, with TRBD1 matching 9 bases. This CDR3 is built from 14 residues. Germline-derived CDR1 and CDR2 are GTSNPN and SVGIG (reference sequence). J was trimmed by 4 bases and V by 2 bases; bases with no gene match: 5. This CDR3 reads CAWSPGTGPTEAFF. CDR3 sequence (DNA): TGTGCCTGGAGTCCTGGGACAGGGCCCACTGAAGCTTTCTTT.

The CDR3 nucleotides read TGTGCCTGGAGGCTAGGGGTGGGCACAGATACGCAGTATTTT. This sequence encodes CAWRLGVGTDTQYF. The chain is built from TRBV30 and TRBJ2-3; weak D call: TRBD1 (5 bases). Germline values: CDR1 GTSNPN, CDR2 SVGIG (reference sequence). The ends were cut back, 3 bases at V and 1 base at J, with 11 bases in the middle. CDR3 size: 14 residues.

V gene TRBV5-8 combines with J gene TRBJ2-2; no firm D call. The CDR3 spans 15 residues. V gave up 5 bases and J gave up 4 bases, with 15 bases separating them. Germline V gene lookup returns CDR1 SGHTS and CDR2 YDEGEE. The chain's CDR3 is CASSDQVTCTGELFF. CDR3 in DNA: TGTGCCAGCAGTGACCAGGTGACATGCACCGGGGAGCTGTTTTTT. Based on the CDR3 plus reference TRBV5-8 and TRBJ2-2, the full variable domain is EAGVTQSPTHLIKTRGQQATLRCSPISGHTSVYWYQQALGLGLQFLLWYDEGEERNRGNFPPRFSGRQFPNYSSELNVNALELEDSALYLCASSDQVTCTGELFFGEGSRLTVL.

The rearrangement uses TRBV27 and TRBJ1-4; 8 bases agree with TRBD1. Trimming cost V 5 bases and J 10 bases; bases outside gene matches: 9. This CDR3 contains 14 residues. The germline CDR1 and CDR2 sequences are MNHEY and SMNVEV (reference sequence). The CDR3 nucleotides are TGTGCCAGCAGTCCCGGACAGGGCGTCGGAAAACTGTTTTTT. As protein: CASSPGQGVGKLFF.

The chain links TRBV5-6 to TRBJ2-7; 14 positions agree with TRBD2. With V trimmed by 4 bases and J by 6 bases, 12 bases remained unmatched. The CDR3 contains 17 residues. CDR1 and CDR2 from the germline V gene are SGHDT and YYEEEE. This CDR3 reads CASSVGLAGVWPGEQYF. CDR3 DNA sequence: TGTGCCAGCAGCGTGGGACTAGCGGGAGTATGGCCAGGCGAGCAGTACTTC. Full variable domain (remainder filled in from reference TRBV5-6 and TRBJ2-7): DAGVTQSPTHLIKTRGQQVTLRCSPKSGHDTVSWYQQALGQGPQFIFQYYEEEERQRGNFPDRFSGHQFPNYSSELNVNALLLGDSALYLCASSVGLAGVWPGEQYFGPGTRLTVT.

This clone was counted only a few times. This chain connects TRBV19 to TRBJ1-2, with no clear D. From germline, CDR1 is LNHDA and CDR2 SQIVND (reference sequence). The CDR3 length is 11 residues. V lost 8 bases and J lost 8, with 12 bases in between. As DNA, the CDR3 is TGTGCCAGTCAGGCAAGTGTGGGCTACACCTTC. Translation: CASQASVGYTF.

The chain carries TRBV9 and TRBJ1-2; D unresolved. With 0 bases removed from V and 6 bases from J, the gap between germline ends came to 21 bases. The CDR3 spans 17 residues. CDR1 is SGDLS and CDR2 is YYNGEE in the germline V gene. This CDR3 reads CASSVGSEREGRHGYTF. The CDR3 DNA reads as TGTGCCAGCAGCGTAGGTTCGGAGAGGGAAGGGAGGCATGGCTACACCTTC.

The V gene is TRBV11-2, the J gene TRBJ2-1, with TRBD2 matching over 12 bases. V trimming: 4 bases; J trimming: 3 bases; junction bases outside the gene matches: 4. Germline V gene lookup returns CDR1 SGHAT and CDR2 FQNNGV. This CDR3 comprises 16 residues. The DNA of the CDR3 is TGTGCCAGCAGCTCCTGGACTAGCGGGGTCTACAATGAGCAGTTCTTC. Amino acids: CASSSWTSGVYNEQFF. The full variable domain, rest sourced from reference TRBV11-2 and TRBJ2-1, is EAGVAQSPRYKIIEKRQSVAFWCNPISGHATLYWYQQILGQGPKLLIQFQNNGVVDDSQLPKDRFSAERLKGVDSTLKIQPAKLEDSAVYLCASSSWTSGVYNEQFFGPGTRLTVL.